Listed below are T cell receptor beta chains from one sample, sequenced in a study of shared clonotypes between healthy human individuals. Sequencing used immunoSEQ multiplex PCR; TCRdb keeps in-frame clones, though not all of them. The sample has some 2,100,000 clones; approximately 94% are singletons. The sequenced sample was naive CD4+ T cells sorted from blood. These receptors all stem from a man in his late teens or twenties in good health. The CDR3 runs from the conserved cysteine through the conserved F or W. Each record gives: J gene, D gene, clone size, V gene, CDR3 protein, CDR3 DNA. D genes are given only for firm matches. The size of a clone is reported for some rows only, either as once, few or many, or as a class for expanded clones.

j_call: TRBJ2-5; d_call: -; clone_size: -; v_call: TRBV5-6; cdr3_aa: CASSHDRQETQYF; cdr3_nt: TGTGCCAGCAGCCACGACAGACAAGAGACCCAGTACTTC
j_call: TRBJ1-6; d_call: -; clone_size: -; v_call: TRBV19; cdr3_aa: CASSAGYSPLHF; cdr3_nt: TGTGCCAGTAGTGCAGGGTATTCACCCCTCCACTTT
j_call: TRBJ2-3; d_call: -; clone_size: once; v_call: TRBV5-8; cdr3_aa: CASSLRGADTQYF; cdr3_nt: TGTGCCAGCAGCTTGAGGGGGGCAGATACGCAGTATTTT
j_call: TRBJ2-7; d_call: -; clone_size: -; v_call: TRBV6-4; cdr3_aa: CASSETNPRICEQYF; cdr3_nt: TGTGCCAGCAGTGAGACTAACCCTCGTATCTGTGAGCAGTACTTC
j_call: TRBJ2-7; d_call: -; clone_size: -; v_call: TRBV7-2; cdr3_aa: CASSPRLLYEQYF; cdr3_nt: TGTGCCAGCAGCCCTCGACTCCTCTACGAGCAGTACTTC
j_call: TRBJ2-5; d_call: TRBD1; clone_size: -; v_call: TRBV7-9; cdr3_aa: CASSPADRGPQETQYF; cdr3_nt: TGTGCCAGCAGCCCCGCGGACAGGGGGCCGCAGGAGACCCAGTACTTC
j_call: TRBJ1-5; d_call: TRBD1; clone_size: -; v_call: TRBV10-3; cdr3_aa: CASSRDREVQPQHF; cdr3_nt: TGTGCCTCTAGCCGGGACAGGGAGGTTCAGCCCCAGCATTTT
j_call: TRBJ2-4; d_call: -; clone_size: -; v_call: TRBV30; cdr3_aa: CAWSGGQIAKNIQYF; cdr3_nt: TGTGCCTGGAGTGGAGGACAGATAGCCAAAAACATTCAGTACTTC
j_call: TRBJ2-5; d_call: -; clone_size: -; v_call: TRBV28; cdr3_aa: CASSVPGPQETQYF; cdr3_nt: TGTGCCAGCAGTGTACCGGGCCCTCAAGAGACCCAGTACTTC
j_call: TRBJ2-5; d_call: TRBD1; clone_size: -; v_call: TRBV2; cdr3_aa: CASSEGQGLAQYF; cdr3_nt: TGTGCCAGCAGTGAGGGACAGGGGTTGGCGCAGTACTTC
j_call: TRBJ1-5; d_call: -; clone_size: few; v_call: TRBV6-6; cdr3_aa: CASSYGGGAGNQPQHF; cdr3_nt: TGTGCCAGCAGTTACGGAGGGGGTGCGGGCAATCAGCCCCAGCATTTT
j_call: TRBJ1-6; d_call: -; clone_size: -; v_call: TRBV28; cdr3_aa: CASSFQIYSPLHF; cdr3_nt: TGTGCCAGCAGTTTCCAGATTTATTCACCCCTCCACTTT
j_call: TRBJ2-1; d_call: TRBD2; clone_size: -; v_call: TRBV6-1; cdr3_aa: CASSEALLAGGGNEQFF; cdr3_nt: TGTGCCAGCAGTGAAGCGCTTCTAGCGGGAGGCGGTAATGAGCAGTTCTTC
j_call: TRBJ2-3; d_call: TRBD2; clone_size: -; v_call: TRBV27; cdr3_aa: CASSTRMRGEDTQYF; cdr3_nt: TGTGCCAGCAGCACCCGTATGCGGGGGGAGGATACGCAGTATTTT
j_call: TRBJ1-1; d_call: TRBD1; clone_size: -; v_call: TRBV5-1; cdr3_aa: CASSPWTGGMFTEAFF; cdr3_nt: TGCGCCAGCAGCCCGTGGACAGGGGGTATGTTCACTGAAGCTTTCTTT
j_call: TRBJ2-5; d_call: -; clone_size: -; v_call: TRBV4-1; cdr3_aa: CASSDEPRGGETQYF; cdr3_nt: TGCGCCAGCAGCGATGAACCAAGAGGGGGGGAGACCCAGTACTTC
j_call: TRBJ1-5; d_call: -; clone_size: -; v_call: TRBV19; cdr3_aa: CASSTDSDQPQHF; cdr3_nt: TGTGCCAGTAGTACGGACAGCGATCAGCCCCAGCATTTT
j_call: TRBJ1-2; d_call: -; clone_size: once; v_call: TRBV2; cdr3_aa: CASNGGNTVNYGYTF; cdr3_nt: TGTGCCAGCAATGGGGGGAATACAGTAAACTATGGCTACACCTTC
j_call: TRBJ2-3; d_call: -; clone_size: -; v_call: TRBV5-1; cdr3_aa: CASSAGLGPDTQYF; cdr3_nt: TGCGCCAGCAGCGCAGGACTCGGCCCGGATACGCAGTATTTT
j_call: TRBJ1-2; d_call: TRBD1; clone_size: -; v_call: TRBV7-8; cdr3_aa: CASSLGTGGSQGYTF; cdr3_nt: TGTGCCAGCAGCTTAGGAACAGGGGGAAGTCAGGGCTACACCTTC
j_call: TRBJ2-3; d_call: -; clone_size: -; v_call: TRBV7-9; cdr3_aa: CASSLYGSADRGTDTQYF; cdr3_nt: TGTGCCAGCAGCTTATATGGGAGCGCGGACAGAGGCACAGATACGCAGTATTTT
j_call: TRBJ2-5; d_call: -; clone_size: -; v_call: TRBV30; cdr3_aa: CAWRVLGTQYF; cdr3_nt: TGTGCCTGGAGGGTCCTGGGGACCCAGTACTTC
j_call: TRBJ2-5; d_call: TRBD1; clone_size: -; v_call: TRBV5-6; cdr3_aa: CASSLGQGVQETQYF; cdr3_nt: TGTGCCAGCAGCTTGGGACAGGGGGTCCAAGAGACCCAGTACTTC
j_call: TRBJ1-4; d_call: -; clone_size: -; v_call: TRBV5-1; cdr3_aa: CASRHGGQTATNEKLFF; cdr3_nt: TGCGCCAGCAGACACGGAGGACAGACGGCAACTAATGAAAAACTGTTTTTT
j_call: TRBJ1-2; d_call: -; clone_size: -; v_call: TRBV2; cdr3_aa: CASTRDPYGYTF; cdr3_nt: TGTGCCAGCACCCGGGACCCCTATGGCTACACCTTC
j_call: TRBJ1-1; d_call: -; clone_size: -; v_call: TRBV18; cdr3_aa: CASSPSDGNTEAFF; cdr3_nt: TGTGCCAGCTCACCCTCGGACGGGAACACTGAAGCTTTCTTT
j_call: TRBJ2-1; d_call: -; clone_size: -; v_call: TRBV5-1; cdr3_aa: CASSLNDNEQFF; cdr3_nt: TGCGCCAGCAGCCTAAATGACAATGAGCAGTTCTTC
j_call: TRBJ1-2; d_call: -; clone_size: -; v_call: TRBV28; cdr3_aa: CASSYGDTNYGYTF; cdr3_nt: TGTGCCAGCAGTTACGGCGATACTAACTATGGCTACACCTTC
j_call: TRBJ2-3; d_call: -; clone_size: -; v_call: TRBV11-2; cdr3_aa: CASSTFPLSRAHTDTQYF; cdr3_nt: TGTGCCAGCAGCACCTTCCCCCTTTCCAGGGCTCACACAGATACGCAGTATTTT
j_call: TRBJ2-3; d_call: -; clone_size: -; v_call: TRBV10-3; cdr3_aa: CAISDGGVDTQYF; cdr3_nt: TGTGCCATCAGTGACGGAGGAGTCGATACGCAGTATTTT
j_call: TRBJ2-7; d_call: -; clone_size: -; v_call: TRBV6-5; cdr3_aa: CASSLTDRSSYEQYF; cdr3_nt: TGTGCCAGCAGTTTAACCGACAGGAGCTCCTACGAGCAGTACTTC
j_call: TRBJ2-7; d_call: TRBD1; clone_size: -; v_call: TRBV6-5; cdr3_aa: CASSSSGTGGRSWYF; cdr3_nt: TGTGCCAGCAGTTCTTCCGGGACAGGGGGAAGGTCGTGGTACTTC